Shown below are 8 T cell receptor beta chains from a single sample sequenced in a study of tumor-infiltrating lymphocytes in primary liver carcinoma (dated by TCRdb to about 2017). The sequencer was an Illumina HiSeq 2500. Using a constant-region primer and ProtoScript II reverse transcriptase, TCRbeta-specific cDNA was reverse-transcribed from approximately 500 ng total RNA. TCRbeta libraries were built with three nested multiplex PCR rounds, a slightly modified ARM-PCR procedure. Each of the first two PCR rounds ran for approximately 10 cycles and used multiplex TRBV1-TRBV30 forward primers together with a Cbeta reverse primer. Using fastp trimming at Q25 and MiXCR clonotype assembly, TCRdb reanalyzed the public sequencing data and kept in-frame beta chains. Entries that share a CDR3 protein sequence are merged under the most common genes and DNA. Present in this sample are more than 60,000 distinct CDR3 sequences, about 70% of which were seen just once. The top ten constitute roughly 25% of the sample.

Total RNA and DNA were co-extracted from 20-30 mg of bulk tissue with the AllPrep DNA/RNA mini kit, without cell sorting. The sequenced sample consisted of liver tumor tissue from sampling region 4. The meaning of the sample's cell subset or site label: tumor region T4, right-lateral pole. All receptors come from a man aged 40-50 years with primary liver carcinoma and hepatitis B virus infection.

This clonotype was counted many times. The chain employs TRBV6-1 and TRBJ2-1, with 8 bases lining up with TRBD2. In germline, CDR1 is MNHNS, CDR2 SASEGT. After removal of 7 bases from V and 6 bases from J, the junction contained 8 bases not matched to a gene. The CDR3 runs 14 residues. This chain's CDR3 is CASTKAGEGNEQFF. The CDR3 nucleotides are TGTGCCAGCACCAAAGCGGGAGAAGGCAATGAGCAGTTCTTC.

This clonotype has just one count. The chain uses TRBV11-2 and TRBJ2-6; 8 nucleotides match TRBD1. CDR1 SGHAT and CDR2 FQNNGV come from the germline V gene. The V gene end was trimmed by 8 bases and the J gene end by 1 base; junction bases not matched to a gene: 13. The CDR3 runs to 18 residues. CDR3 amino acids: CASYRRTGFVSGANVLTF. The CDR3 region has the DNA TGTGCCAGCTACCGGCGGACAGGGTTTGTGTCTGGGGCCAACGTCCTGACTTTC.

Details on this clonotype: The CDR3 carries no conserved terminal phenylalanine or tryptophan, so it likely arises from a read error. The chain's CDR3 is CATRTHNTGELFL. The CDR3 DNA is TGTGCCACAAGGACACATAACACCGGGGAGCTGTTTCTT. The rearrangement uses TRBV6-1 and TRBJ2-2, with D perhaps TRBD1 (5 bases). The CDR3 sequence is 13 residues long. V gave up 10 bases and J gave up 2 bases, with 11 bases separating them. Looked up from germline, CDR1 is MNHNS and CDR2 is SASEGT.

Worth noting for this clonotype: A read error may produce the germline difference seen at one junction end. The chain uses TRBV4-1 and TRBJ2-5, with D possibly matching TRBD2 (5 bases). The length of the CDR3 is 14 residues. Germline values: CDR1 MGHRA, CDR2 YSYEKL. The CDR3 protein is CASSQDMLAETRYF. DNA of the CDR3: TGCGCCAGCAGCCAAGATATGCTAGCTGAGACCCGGTACTTC.

V is TRBV20-1 and J is TRBJ2-7, with D perhaps matching TRBD1 (6 bases). The CDR3 totals 12 residues. CDR1 and CDR2 (germline): DFQATT, SNEGSKA (reference sequence). Deletions cut 4 bases from V and 3 bases from J, with 10 bases between. CDR3 sequence: CSATDSLYEQYF. The DNA for the CDR3 is TGCAGTGCTACGGACAGCCTCTACGAGCAGTACTTC.

With regard to this clonotype: No conserved phenylalanine or tryptophan ends this CDR3, so it is likely a read error. The chain is built from TRBV4-2 and TRBJ2-7; possible D gene TRBD2, 5 bases. From germline, CDR1 is LGHNA and CDR2 YNFKEQ. The CDR3 has 15 amino acids. CDR3 in DNA: TGTGACAGCAGCCAAGAAGGTACCCGGGGCTACGAGCAGTACTCC. It yields the protein CDSSQEGTRGYEQYS.

Details on this clonotype: The junction and the germline gene differ at one end; a read error may be behind it. The chain uses TRBV29-1 and TRBJ2-7, with D unresolved. The CDR3 consists of 13 residues. Germline CDR1 SQVTM, CDR2 ANQGSEA. The CDR3 is CSVEGGSSYEQCF. CDR3 bases: TGCAGCGTTGAGGGCGGCAGTAGCTACGAGCAGTGCTTC.

A note on this clonotype: Mismatch with germline at one junction end may stem from a read error. The V gene is TRBV11-1, the J gene TRBJ2-7, with D maybe TRBD1 (6 bases). This CDR3 contains 13 residues. The V gene's germline CDR1 is SGHAT and CDR2 FQDESV (reference sequence). CDR3 bases: TGTGCCAGTACCCAACAGGGAATCGGCGAGCACTACTTC. Protein: CASTQQGIGEHYF.